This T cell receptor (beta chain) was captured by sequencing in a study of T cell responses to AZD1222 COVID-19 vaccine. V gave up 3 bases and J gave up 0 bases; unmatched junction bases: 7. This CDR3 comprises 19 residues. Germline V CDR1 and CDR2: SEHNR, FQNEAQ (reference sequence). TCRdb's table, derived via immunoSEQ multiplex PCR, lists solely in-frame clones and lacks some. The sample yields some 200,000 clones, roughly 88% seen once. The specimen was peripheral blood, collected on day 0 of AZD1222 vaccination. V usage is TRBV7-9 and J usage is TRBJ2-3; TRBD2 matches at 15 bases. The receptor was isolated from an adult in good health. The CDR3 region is CASSFAGLAGGLSTDTQYF. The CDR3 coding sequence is TGTGCCAGCAGCTTCGCGGGACTAGCGGGGGGTTTAAGCACAGATACGCAGTATTTT.